These T cell receptor beta chains were read from a single sample in a study of T cells expressing NK-cell markers. Reprocessing the 5' RACE reads, TCRdb reports a single entry for every CDR3 protein and omits DNA. This listing includes about 400,000 distinct CDR3 sequences. Sequencing was carried out using blood T cells: a sorted CD56 or NKG2C T cell subset, CD4+ or CD8+ T cells, or bulk PBMC T cells (not recorded which). Source of these receptors: a woman aged 50 to 60 in good health. CDR3s include the opening cysteine and the closing phenylalanine or tryptophan.

j_call | v_call | cdr3_aa
TRBJ2-1 | TRBV29-1 | CSVRQGASYNEQFF
TRBJ1-5 | TRBV20-1 | CSARAGNQPQHF
TRBJ2-1 | TRBV2 | CASTPGRVRFF
TRBJ2-3 | TRBV20-1 | CSANAAAATTWVDTQYF
TRBJ2-1 | TRBV10-3 | CAISERPGGYNEQFF
TRBJ2-7 | TRBV20-1 | CSALTGLSSYEQYF
TRBJ2-7 | TRBV5-6 | CASSRDRFYEQYF
TRBJ2-3 | TRBV29-1 | CSVAQGALTDTQYF
TRBJ2-4 | TRBV6-2/TRBV6-3 | CASSRESKNIQYF
TRBJ2-1 | TRBV6-6 | CASSLTGTGSNEQFF
TRBJ2-1 | TRBV2 | CAIRGLYNEQFF
TRBJ1-1 | TRBV27 | CASSLLGLGGASRGAFF
TRBJ2-2 | TRBV5-1 | CASSRSLTGELFF
TRBJ1-1 | TRBV10-1 | CAGDRNTEAFF
TRBJ1-5 | TRBV12-3/TRBV12-4 | CASSTRHNPQPQHF
TRBJ2-3 | TRBV18 | CASSSATSGRGTDTQYF
TRBJ2-1 | TRBV7-9 | CASQGGDEQFF
TRBJ2-5 | TRBV24-1 | CATSDNGLGGETQYF
TRBJ2-2 | TRBV24-1 | CATGVAGSNTGELFF
TRBJ2-7 | TRBV20-1 | CSARDPLGLAGEQYF
TRBJ1-1 | TRBV10-3 | CAIKQAGGLLNTEAFF
TRBJ2-2 | TRBV15 | CATSRDSGRSANTGELFF
TRBJ2-1 | TRBV7-9 | CASSEGDEQFF
TRBJ2-3 | TRBV6-5 | CASSGGRKGTQYF
TRBJ2-2 | TRBV7-3 | CASSRKGGELFF
TRBJ2-2 | TRBV14 | CASSLQQGFGELFF
TRBJ2-5 | TRBV25-1 | CASSEFGRLETQYF